The entry below describes one T cell receptor (beta chain). Its antigen is as yet unknown. The sample comes from a study of shared clonotypes between healthy human individuals. Study-wide points: Sampling covered blood only; tissue repertoires likely differ.

Clones were sequenced by immunoSEQ multiplex PCR, and TCRdb holds only the in-frame ones, with some missing. The sample yields around 1.6 million clones, around 98% seen once. Trimming took 3 bases from V and 3 from J, leaving 14 bases between them. The CDR3 totals 15 residues. The germline gives CDR1 MNHEY, CDR2 SVGAGI. Adult Caucasians living in Nashville, Tennessee made up all of the donors. From CD4+ cells came CD45RA+ naive and CD45RA-negative memory subsets. The receptor was derived from a young man in good health. The chain combines TRBV6-5 with TRBJ1-2; D is unclear. Material for sequencing was naive CD4+ T cells sorted from blood. As to subset: CD45RA+ positively selected. The CDR3 DNA reads TGTGCCAGCAGTTATGACCGCCTCAAGGACTATGGCTACACCTTC. This gives the protein CASSYDRLKDYGYTF.